This is a list of T cell receptor beta chains from one sample in a study of T cell repertoires in cytomegalovirus infection. TCRdb itself ran the reads through MiXCR, one entry per CDR3 protein. The sample shows fewer than 650,000 distinct CDR3 sequences, 40% of them seen only once. Their target antigens are unknown. The sequences come from cultured PBMCs, collected from culture after CMV antigen stimulation. Receptor source: a human donor in good health (CMV status not recorded). Some clones in this sample may be carry-over from other donors' samples. The CDR3 runs from the conserved cysteine through the conserved F or W. D genes are given only for firm matches.

.	TRBJ2-3	TRBV5-6	CASSATRRRTDTQYF
TRBD2	TRBJ2-1	TRBV20-1	CSASQTSGKSNEQFF
TRBD1	TRBJ2-3	TRBV7-9	CASSPPGQLTDTQYF
TRBD1	TRBJ2-7	TRBV7-2	CASSTSRYRGLYHEQYF
.	TRBJ2-1	TRBV7-2	CASSLAGAILNEQFF
.	TRBJ1-1	TRBV6-5	CASSLRPDTGLGTEAFF
.	TRBJ1-5	TRBV7-8	CASSLGESNQPQHF
TRBD1	TRBJ1-1	TRBV3-1	CAGGQGVTEAFF
TRBD2	TRBJ2-5	TRBV7-6	CASSPVAGEIGETQYF
.	TRBJ2-7	TRBV7-2	CASSLGGKGVEQYF
.	TRBJ2-6	TRBV7-2	CASTRLPKGGLAGANVLTF
.	TRBJ1-5	TRBV6-1	CASSEWGTENQPQHF
.	TRBJ1-6	TRBV2	CASTPDISSPLHF
.	TRBJ2-7	TRBV10-3	CAISDMGVYEQYF
TRBD2	TRBJ2-1	TRBV7-9	CASARSGTPDEQFF
.	TRBJ2-3	TRBV5-4	CASSLLTGGADTQYF
.	TRBJ2-6	TRBV7-2	CASSLKAGANVLTF
.	TRBJ2-7	TRBV7-8	CASSPIGTDSSYEQYF
TRBD1	TRBJ1-1	TRBV20-1	CSARHVPGQGGRNTEAFF
.	TRBJ2-2	TRBV4-1	CASSHGAGRYTGELFF
.	TRBJ2-3	TRBV28	CASSLYAGSSTDTQYF
.	TRBJ2-5	TRBV6-6	CASSYSDLVYHGTQYF
.	TRBJ1-1	TRBV7-9	CASSPGRWDVKTEAFF
TRBD1	TRBJ1-2	TRBV12-3/TRBV12-4	CASSRGQANYGYTF
.	TRBJ2-3	TRBV11-2	CASSYRALSTDTQYF
.	TRBJ2-1	TRBV7-2	CASSLKASSYNEQFF
.	TRBJ2-1	TRBV19	CASSIVVGGEQFF
TRBD2	TRBJ2-3	TRBV20-1	CSATGKRGDTDTQYF
TRBD1	TRBJ2-1	TRBV20-1	CSAPDRGTYNEQFF
TRBD1	TRBJ2-7	TRBV2	CASSGQGAEYEQYF
TRBD2	TRBJ2-2	TRBV5-4	CATTPSGTFTGELFF
TRBD1	TRBJ2-7	TRBV12-3/TRBV12-4	CASSLRGTGASYEQYF
TRBD2	TRBJ2-1	TRBV6-2/TRBV6-3	CASAGLAGYNEQFF
TRBD2	TRBJ2-1	TRBV7-6	CASSLTTSGVFSSYNEQFF
.	TRBJ1-2	TRBV7-2	CASSEEMGGVGYTF
TRBD1	TRBJ1-4	TRBV27	CASSGTVDEKLFF
TRBD2	TRBJ2-3	TRBV2	CASSEGLAGPGDTQYF
.	TRBJ2-1	TRBV20-1	CSATRVEQFF
TRBD2	TRBJ2-4	TRBV30	CAWSVGRGVLAKNIQYF
.	TRBJ1-4	TRBV10-3	CAIRGIRDEKLFF
.	TRBJ2-7	TRBV4-3	CASSQSNDYEQYF
.	TRBJ2-7	TRBV20-1	CSAIPENSYEQYF
TRBD1	TRBJ2-5	TRBV15	CATSRTGVYEETQYF
TRBD2	TRBJ2-1	TRBV7-6	CASTLGGGLAGGPQFF
.	TRBJ2-5	TRBV7-2	CASSHHRQMPQETQYF
.	TRBJ1-2	TRBV7-6	CASSARVGYTF
.	TRBJ2-7	TRBV7-9	CASSEFGATYEQYF
TRBD2	TRBJ2-2	TRBV12-3/TRBV12-4	CASVTSEGTGELFF
.	TRBJ2-7	TRBV4-2	CASSQDPKGTYEQYF